This T cell receptor (beta chain) was sequenced for a study of blood T cell dynamics during melanoma immunotherapy. The wider study: Metastatic melanoma patients received first-line pembrolizumab or nivolumab plus ipilimumab. Findings of the study overall: It remained unknown if the driving T cell clones were melanoma-specific.

DNA loading was fixed at 350 ng for all bulk PBMC samples. The protocol was immunoSEQ multiplex PCR, while the TCRdb copy is restricted to in-frame clones and leaves out a portion. The profile shows about 18,000 clones, roughly 92% of them singletons. Comment on this clone: Its target is unknown.

Time point described: pre-treatment baseline. The CDR3 has 13 residues. Germline-derived CDR1 and CDR2 are SEHNR and FQNEAQ (reference sequence). V lost 3 bases, J lost 7 bases, and 12 bases lay in between. The material was blood, obtained from a patient treated with checkpoint blockade. This sequence was found in a human donor with melanoma. This chain links TRBV7-9 with TRBJ1-1, with D perhaps TRBD1 (5 bases). CDR3 loop: CASSFGTAGEAFF. Written as DNA, the CDR3 is TGTGCCAGCAGCTTCGGGACGGCGGGTGAAGCTTTCTTT. Drawing the rest from reference TRBV7-9 and TRBJ1-1, the complete variable domain is DTGVSQNPRHKITKRGQNVTFRCDPISEHNRLYWYRQTLGQGPEFLTYFQNEAQLEKSRLLSDRFSAERPKGSFSTLEIQRTEQGDSAMYLCASSFGTAGEAFFGQGTRLTVV.